These 21 T cell receptor beta chains came from one sample sequenced in a study of CDR3 diversity in severe acne. TCRdb re-called the PCR reads with MiXCR, one entry per CDR3 protein. This table holds 89,000 or so distinct CDR3 sequences, about 50% found once. Sequences were obtained from blood. These TCRs come from a male donor in good health, serving as a control.

This clonotype has a handful of counts. V and J are TRBV6-5 and TRBJ2-5; possibly TRBD1 for D (6 bases). Germline CDR1 and CDR2: MNHEY and SVGAGI. V was pared by 6 bases and J by 1 base, with 12 bases between. The CDR3 is 14 amino acids. The CDR3 nucleotides are TGTGCCAGCAGCCCGGGACAACTCCAAGAGACCCAGTACTTC. Translating it yields CASSPGQLQETQYF.

To note about this clonotype: The junction shows a germline mismatch at one end, possibly a read error. This chain connects TRBV7-9 to TRBJ1-5, with 9 bases aligning to TRBD1. The germline gives CDR1 SEHNR, CDR2 FQNEAQ (reference sequence). The CDR3 covers 17 residues. For the CDR3, the DNA is TGCGCCAGCAGCCAAGCCCGGGACAGGGAGTTGAGTCAGCCCCAGCATTTT. This encodes CASSQARDRELSQPQHF. Variable domain in full (rest from reference TRBV7-9 and TRBJ1-5): DTGVSQNPRHKITKRGQNVTFRCDPISEHNRLYWYRQTLGQGPEFLTYFQNEAQLEKSRLLSDRFSAERPKGSFSTLEIQRTEQGDSAMYLCASSQARDRELSQPQHFGDGTRLSIL.

The chain carries TRBV2 and TRBJ2-5; 8 bases map to TRBD1. CDR1 is SNHLY, CDR2 FYNNEI, per germline. CDR3 length equals 13 residues. The J segment lost 5 bases and the V segment lost 7 bases, leaving 6 bases of the junction unmatched. The CDR3 bases are TGTGCCAGCATCAGGGGGCATGAGGAGACCCAGTACTTC. Its protein product is CASIRGHEETQYF.

Ten or more counts support this clonotype. The chain uses TRBV2 and TRBJ2-7; tentatively, D is TRBD1 or TRBD2 (6 bases each). CDR3 length: 14 amino acids. V shed 4 bases and J shed 3 bases, with 13 bases lying between them. Germline V gives CDR1 SNHLY, CDR2 FYNNEI. This CDR3 is CASSVGGQGYEQYF. CDR3 nucleotides: TGTGCCAGCAGTGTGGGGGGCCAGGGCTACGAGCAGTACTTC.

The chain uses TRBV11-3 and TRBJ1-3, with D maybe TRBD1 (5 bases). This CDR3 region has 15 residues. Trimming removed 4 bases from V and 2 bases from J, with 12 bases in between. Germline assignment: CDR1 SGHNT and CDR2 YENEEA. The CDR3 spells CASSSYAGPGNTIYF. As DNA, the CDR3 is TGTGCCAGCAGCTCGTACGCGGGGCCTGGAAACACCATATATTTT.

V usage is TRBV15 and J usage is TRBJ2-7, with a possible D match to TRBD1 (6 bases). The V end lost 3 bases, the J end lost 3 bases, and 12 bases lay between the germline ends. The CDR3 is 14 amino acids. Germline CDR1 LNHNV, CDR2 YYDKDF (reference sequence). The CDR3 loop is CATSSPTGFYEQYF. CDR3 bases: TGTGCCACCAGCAGTCCCACAGGGTTCTACGAGCAGTACTTC.

The genes are TRBV20-1 and TRBJ2-1; 8 positions agree with TRBD2. Germline V gene sequence: CDR1 DFQATT, CDR2 SNEGSKA (reference sequence). Trimming at V came to 3 bases and at J to 2 bases, leaving 3 bases not matched to a gene. This CDR3 has 14 amino acids. The CDR3 coding sequence is TGCAGTGCTAGTGGAGCGGGAGCCTACAATGAGCAGTTCTTC. As protein: CSASGAGAYNEQFF.

Concerning this clonotype itself: A much larger clone is a single base away; this may be a read error. Likely a read error: the CDR3 ends without its conserved phenylalanine or tryptophan. This chain uses TRBV14 with TRBJ1-3; D is ambiguous. The germline V gene has CDR1 SGHDN and CDR2 FVKESK. The V end was cut by 0 bases, the J end by 3 bases, with 18 bases between. This CDR3 spans 18 amino acids. In DNA, the CDR3 is TGTGCCAGCAGCCAAGATCTCCTGACGATGATGGGTGGAAACACCATATATCTT. Translated: CASSQDLLTMMGGNTIYL.

Comment on this clonotype: One junction end disagrees with the germline gene, perhaps due to a read error. The chain has TRBV20-1 and TRBJ2-7; D is undetermined. Germline values: CDR1 DFQATT, CDR2 SNEGSKA (reference sequence). The CDR3 extends over 13 amino acids. CDR3 DNA sequence: TGCGGTGCAACACGGATGATAACCCACGGGCAGTACTTC. Protein sequence: CGATRMITHGQYF.

This clonotype was recorded a few times. The V call is TRBV5-1, the J call TRBJ1-2; TRBD1 aligns across 9 bases. Losses at the gene ends were 4 bases for V and 6 bases for J; bases not matched to a gene: 7. Germline V gene data show CDR1 as SGHRS and CDR2 as YFSETQ. The CDR3 has 14 amino acids. CDR3 nucleotides: TGCGCCAGCAGCCCGCTGGGACAGGGCCATGGCTACACCTTC. It encodes CASSPLGQGHGYTF.

The V gene is TRBV7-9, the J gene TRBJ2-1; TRBD2 agrees at 12 bases. This CDR3 spans 16 amino acids. With 3 bases clipped from V and 8 bases from J, the junction kept 8 bases outside the gene matches. Germline loops: CDR1 SEHNR, CDR2 FQNEAQ (reference sequence). The CDR3 region has the DNA TGTGCCAGCAGCTTGCCCGGGACTAGCGGGCTCTATGAGCAGTTCTTC. Protein sequence: CASSLPGTSGLYEQFF. Supplemented by reference TRBV7-9 and TRBJ2-1, the full variable domain reads DTGVSQNPRHKITKRGQNVTFRCDPISEHNRLYWYRQTLGQGPEFLTYFQNEAQLEKSRLLSDRFSAERPKGSFSTLEIQRTEQGDSAMYLCASSLPGTSGLYEQFFGPGTRLTVL.

This clonotype was observed a single time. CDR3 amino acids: CASSLAAGGRTDTQYF. CDR3 nucleotide sequence: TGTGCCAGCAGCTTGGCGGCAGGAGGTAGGACAGATACGCAGTATTTT. V is TRBV7-3 and J is TRBJ2-3; possibly TRBD2 for D (5 bases). Germline CDR1 SGHTA, CDR2 FQGTGA. V lost 3 bases, J lost 3 bases, and 16 bases lay in between. The CDR3 is made up of 16 amino acids.

On this clonotype itself: The germline gene is not matched at one end of the junction; a read error may be the cause. The genes are TRBV15 and TRBJ1-2; D is unresolved. Germline CDR1 is LNHNV and CDR2 is YYDKDF (reference sequence). CDR3 length: 16 amino acids. The CDR3 sequence: CATGREKGTATYGYTF. The CDR3 DNA sequence: TGTGCCACCGGCAGAGAAAAGGGAACCGCTACCTATGGCTACACCTTC.

The chain joins TRBV6-5 to TRBJ2-3; TRBD2 matches at 9 bases. The CDR3 spans 15 residues. V was pared by 4 bases and J by 1 base, with 3 bases of the junction left unmatched. Germline CDR1 is MNHEY and CDR2 is SVGAGI. This CDR3 is CASSFRTSGTDTQYF. CDR3 in DNA: TGTGCCAGCAGTTTTCGGACTAGCGGCACAGATACGCAGTATTTT.

This clonotype appeared many times. The rearrangement uses TRBV20-1 and TRBJ1-5; the D gene is possibly TRBD1 (5 bases). This CDR3 is 16 amino acids long. Trimming removed 3 bases from V and 5 bases from J, with 20 bases in between. From germline, CDR1 is DFQATT and CDR2 SNEGSKA (reference sequence). The CDR3 loop reads CSASSGRGKGDQPQHF. CDR3 nucleotides: TGCAGTGCTAGTTCGGGGCGGGGGAAAGGGGATCAGCCCCAGCATTTT.

The chain joins TRBV3-1 to TRBJ2-2; the D gene is possibly TRBD2 (6 bases). The CDR3 loop spans 13 amino acids. Per the germline V gene, CDR1 is LGHDT and CDR2 is YNNKEL (reference sequence). Between the trimmed V and J ends, which lost 0 bases and 7 bases, there was a span of 6 bases. In DNA form, the CDR3 reads TGTGCCAGCAGCCAAGAGACTAGCGGGGAGCTGTTTTTT. Translating gives CASSQETSGELFF.

The chain uses TRBV24-1 and TRBJ2-7; D tentatively fits TRBD1 or TRBD2 (5 bases each). The J call may be mistaken, given a closer DNA end match to TRBJ2-1. CDR1 and CDR2 from the germline V gene are KGHDR and SFDVKD. CDR3 size: 16 residues. The CDR3 sequence is CATSDQGEQTYNEQFF. The CDR3 coding sequence is TGTGCCACCAGTGACCAGGGAGAGCAAACCTACAATGAGCAGTTCTTC.

This clonotype was counted ten times or more. The chain recombines TRBV5-6 with TRBJ2-1, with 8 bases lining up with TRBD1. CDR3 size: 16 residues. Germline CDR1 and CDR2: SGHDT and YYEEEE. V lost 1 base to trimming and J lost 3 bases; unmatched junction nucleotides: 6. The CDR3 loop reads CASSLFKDRVYNEQFF. The CDR3 nucleotides are TGTGCCAGCAGCTTGTTTAAGGACAGGGTCTACAATGAGCAGTTCTTC.

V gene TRBV9 combines with J gene TRBJ1-2; D possibly corresponds to TRBD1 (5 bases). Trimming took 3 bases from V and 4 from J, leaving 19 bases between them. CDR1 SGDLS and CDR2 YYNGEE come from the germline V gene. The CDR3 sequence is 16 residues long. The CDR3 loop reads CASSGETDTLIYGYTF. In DNA form, the CDR3 reads TGTGCCAGCAGCGGCGAGACAGACACCTTGATCTATGGCTACACCTTC.

Regarding this clonotype: The CDR3 does not end in the conserved phenylalanine or tryptophan, so this is likely a read error. The DNA is left out, because the CDR3 cannot be placed on it with certainty; the CDR3 is given as TCRdb lists it. The chain links TRBV20-1 to TRBJ1-4; the D call TRBD1 from the table was never checked on the DNA. A total of 11 residues make up the CDR3, ends included. In germline, CDR1 is DFQATT, CDR2 SNEGSKA (reference sequence). CDR3: CSAPDPGQTNY.

The table lists this clonotype with many counts. The V and J genes are TRBV10-3 and TRBJ2-3, with TRBD2 matching over 14 bases. Germline values: CDR1 ENHRY, CDR2 SYGVKD. Trimming cost V 7 bases and J 4 bases; bases outside gene matches: 16. CDR3 size: 19 residues. The chain's CDR3 is CAIKRGTSGGTRRSDTQYF. The DNA of the CDR3 is TGTGCCATCAAGAGGGGGACTAGCGGGGGAACTCGACGTTCAGATACGCAGTATTTT.